A single sample is the source of the 9 T cell receptor beta chains below, sequenced in a study of cytomegalovirus exposure and HLA in healthy donors. The PCR used 60 Vbeta and 13 Jbeta primers. This table comes from immunoSEQ multiplex PCR, and its TCRdb copy is limited to in-frame clones, with some not included. The profile shows tens of thousands of clones, more than 70% of them singletons. The material sequenced was PBMCs. Every receptor here comes from a woman aged 40 to 50 in good health and CMV-seropositive.

The chain uses TRBV6-1 and TRBJ2-3; 10 positions agree with TRBD2. Germline V lookup: CDR1 MNHNS, CDR2 SASEGT. This CDR3 contains 16 residues. Germline trimming cut 1 base from V and 2 bases from J; bases unmatched to any gene: 3. The CDR3 region is CASSEVLAGNTDTQYF. The CDR3 nucleotides read TGTGCCAGCAGTGAAGTACTAGCGGGGAACACAGATACGCAGTATTTT.

This chain joins TRBV15 and TRBJ2-1, with 11 bases aligning to TRBD2. The germline CDR1 and CDR2 sequences are LNHNV and YYDKDF (reference sequence). This CDR3 has 15 residues. The V and J ends lost 0 bases and 7 bases, in that order; junction bases with no gene match: 2. CDR3 residues: CATSRDASGGNEQFF. The CDR3 region has the DNA TGTGCCACCAGCAGAGATGCTAGCGGGGGGAATGAGCAGTTCTTC.

The chain combines TRBV11-3 with TRBJ2-7; D perhaps matches TRBD1 (6 bases). The CDR3 covers 16 residues. The germline V and J ends were trimmed by 1 base and 0 bases, with 13 bases remaining between them. Germline CDR1 is SGHNT and CDR2 is YENEEA. CDR3 in amino acids: CASSLGRGPSSYEQYF. CDR3 nucleotide sequence: TGTGCCAGCAGCTTAGGCAGGGGACCGAGCTCCTACGAGCAGTACTTC.

This rearrangement joins TRBV15 to TRBJ1-5; D gene ambiguous. Trimming took 4 bases from V and 3 from J, leaving 13 bases between them. The CDR3 consists of 15 residues. CDR1 is LNHNV and CDR2 is YYDKDF in the germline V gene (reference sequence). CDR3 in DNA: TGTGCCACCAGCACCAGACACAACCTCAATCAGCCCCAGCATTTT. It specifies CATSTRHNLNQPQHF.

The rearrangement joins TRBV6-5 to TRBJ1-4; D may be TRBD1 (5 bases). The CDR3 is 14 residues long. CDR1 and CDR2 (germline): MNHEY, SVGAGI. The V end lost 5 bases, the J end lost 2 bases, and 9 bases lay between the germline ends. The CDR3 region has the DNA TGTGCCAGCAGTGCAGGGAGGACTAATGAAAAACTGTTTTTT. It translates to CASSAGRTNEKLFF.

The chain links TRBV7-8 to TRBJ1-3; 8 nucleotides align to TRBD1. The V and J ends lost 5 bases and 2 bases, in that order; junction bases with no gene match: 5. Germline CDR1 and CDR2: SGHVS and FQNEAQ. The CDR3 totals 15 residues. The CDR3 bases are TGTGCCAGCAGCCCGAGCAGGGGGCCTGGAAACACCATATATTTT. This sequence encodes CASSPSRGPGNTIYF.

This clone was seen a handful of times. The DNA for the CDR3 is TGTGCCAGCAGCTTGGAATTAGCGGGGGAGTACAATGAGCAGTTCTTC. It is translated as CASSLELAGEYNEQFF. This chain connects TRBV5-4 to TRBJ2-1, with TRBD2 matching 9 bases. This CDR3 spans 16 amino acids. Germline V gene sequence: CDR1 SGHNT, CDR2 YYREEE (reference sequence). The V and J ends lost 0 bases and 4 bases, in that order; junction bases with no gene match: 5.

The V call is TRBV10-3, the J call TRBJ2-7; D possibly corresponds to TRBD2 (5 bases). This CDR3 is built from 14 residues. Between the trimmed V and J ends, which lost 3 bases and 2 bases, there was a span of 11 bases. Germline values: CDR1 ENHRY, CDR2 SYGVKD. For the CDR3, the DNA is TGTGCCATCAGTGACCCTAAGAGGGCCTACGAGCAGTACTTC. It codes for CAISDPKRAYEQYF.

The chain carries TRBV5-6 and TRBJ1-6; TRBD1 is a possible D gene (5 bases). The CDR3 contains 15 residues. Trimming took 1 base from V and 3 from J, leaving 8 bases between them. Germline V gene lookup returns CDR1 SGHDT and CDR2 YYEEEE. CDR3 protein: CASSLKQDYNSPLHF. The DNA for the CDR3 is TGTGCCAGCAGCTTGAAACAGGACTATAATTCACCCCTCCACTTT.